What follows are 13 T cell receptor beta chains derived from one specimen sequenced in a study of blood T cell repertoires in COVID-19 (dated by TCRdb to the early 2020s). Receptor amplification or capture employed the immunoSEQ multiplex PCR assay. The immuneACCESS repertoire file appears here via TCRdb, limited to in-frame rearrangements. These files lack a portion of the clones; in checked studies, under half of the deficit traces to unresolved V genes, and the cause of the others is not known. The sample table holds more than 90,000 clones, of which 85% were seen once. The top ten clones comprise roughly 1.4% of the sample. The sample consisted of peripheral blood. The source of these receptors is a middle-aged man with acute or convalescent COVID-19.

This sequence joins TRBV11-2 and TRBJ2-1; tentative D call: TRBD2 (6 bases). The V end lost 5 bases, the J end lost 9 bases, and 17 bases lay between the germline ends. CDR3 length: 14 amino acids. Germline V gene data show CDR1 as SGHAT and CDR2 as FQNNGV. The CDR3 sequence: CASSAGQPEGEQFF. The CDR3, as DNA: TGTGCCAGCAGCGCCGGGCAGCCGGAGGGTGAGCAGTTCTTC. The full variable domain, completed using reference TRBV11-2 and TRBJ2-1, is EAGVAQSPRYKIIEKRQSVAFWCNPISGHATLYWYQQILGQGPKLLIQFQNNGVVDDSQLPKDRFSAERLKGVDSTLKIQPAKLEDSAVYLCASSAGQPEGEQFFGPGTRLTVL.

Note on this clone: The junction shows a germline mismatch at one end, possibly a read error. The chain is built from TRBV7-7 and TRBJ1-6; no reliable D call. The CDR3 totals 13 residues. Germline CDR1 reads SSHAT; CDR2 reads FNYEAQ (reference sequence). This chain's CDR3 is CASSSFMNSPLHF. In DNA, the CDR3 is TGTGCTAGCAGCAGCTTCATGAATTCACCCCTCCACTTT.

The chain combines TRBV6-1 with TRBJ1-2; D not resolved. V lost 1 base, J lost 5 bases, and 11 bases lay in between. Germline CDR1 MNHNS, CDR2 SASEGT. This CDR3 region has 14 residues. As DNA, the CDR3 is TGTGCCAGCAGTGAAGTAAACAGCGGTTATGGCTACACCTTC. It translates to CASSEVNSGYGYTF.

This clone showed up many times. The chain recombines TRBV4-3 with TRBJ1-5; D is uncertain. Germline CDR1 LGHNA, CDR2 YSLEER. Trimming left V 4 bases short and J 0 bases short, with 10 bases between. The CDR3 length is 15 residues. The CDR3 DNA sequence: TGCGCCAGCAGCCTACACGGGAATAGCAATCAGCCCCAGCATTTT. Translating gives CASSLHGNSNQPQHF.

The chain has TRBV3-1 (or the pseudogene TRBV3-2) and TRBJ2-6; TRBD1 agrees at 10 bases. This CDR3 has 19 residues. Trimming took 3 bases from V and 0 from J; bases not matched to a gene: 8. The germline gives CDR1 LGHDT, CDR2 YNNKEL (reference sequence). CDR3 region: CASSHLPGQGSSGANVLTF. The CDR3 coding sequence is TGTGCCAGCAGCCACCTCCCGGGACAGGGGAGCTCTGGGGCCAACGTCCTGACTTTC.

This chain connects TRBV5-1 to TRBJ2-1; 7 bases are shared with TRBD2. Germline V lookup: CDR1 SGHRS, CDR2 YFSETQ. V shed 1 base, J shed 2 bases, and the junction held 3 bases outside the gene matches. CDR3 length: 15 residues. CDR3 bases: TGCGCCAGCAGCTTGTTCCGGGGGGCCTACAATGAGCAGTTCTTC. This gives the protein CASSLFRGAYNEQFF.

V gene TRBV10-2 combines with J gene TRBJ1-5; unclear D gene. V lost 7 bases, J lost 3 bases, and 10 bases lay in between. Germline CDR1 and CDR2: WSHSY and SAAADI. CDR3 length: 13 amino acids. CDR3 bases: TGCGCCAGCACGTCTGTTCCCAATCAGCCCCAGCATTTT. This translates into CASTSVPNQPQHF.

This chain joins TRBV11-3 and TRBJ2-5; D not certain. The germline V and J ends were trimmed by 0 bases and 0 bases, with 23 bases remaining between them. This CDR3 has 20 amino acids. From germline, CDR1 is SGHNT and CDR2 YENEEA. CDR3: CASSLEVQKLLNEYQETQYF. CDR3 coding DNA: TGTGCCAGCAGCTTAGAGGTGCAAAAACTACTAAACGAGTACCAAGAGACCCAGTACTTC.

The rearrangement links TRBV28 to TRBJ2-7, with TRBD1 matching 7 bases. V was clipped by 4 bases and J by 0 bases; unmatched bases: 3. Germline lookup yields CDR1 MDHEN and CDR2 SYDVKM. The CDR3 totals 14 residues. The CDR3 loop is CASSYGTASYEQYF. The DNA of the CDR3 is TGTGCCAGCAGTTACGGGACAGCCTCCTACGAGCAGTACTTC.

The CDR3 DNA reads TGTGCCAGCAGCTTAGTCCGGACAGCTAACTATGGCTACACCTTC. Translated, it gives CASSLVRTANYGYTF. This chain uses TRBV13 with TRBJ1-2, with D possibly matching TRBD1 (6 bases). The CDR3 runs 15 residues. The germline V gene has CDR1 PRHDT and CDR2 FYEKMQ (reference sequence). The V and J ends lost 1 base and 0 bases respectively, with 9 bases between them.

The rearrangement uses TRBV24-1 and TRBJ1-5; D may be TRBD1 (6 bases). This CDR3 contains 16 residues. V lost 5 bases, J lost 3 bases, and 16 bases lay in between. CDR1 is KGHDR and CDR2 is SFDVKD in the germline V gene. CDR3 amino acids: CATSAQGTANNQPQHF. The CDR3 DNA reads as TGTGCCACCAGTGCTCAGGGGACCGCTAACAATCAGCCCCAGCATTTT.

J is TRBJ1-1 and V is TRBV11-2, with 7 bases lining up with TRBD1. This CDR3 comprises 14 residues. V lost 5 bases, J lost 5 bases, and 8 bases stayed unmatched. Germline CDR1 SGHAT, CDR2 FQNNGV. CDR3 loop: CASSARGRRTEAFF. DNA of the CDR3: TGTGCCAGCAGCGCCAGGGGGAGACGGACTGAAGCTTTCTTT. Together with reference TRBV11-2 and TRBJ1-1, the CDR3 gives the full variable domain: EAGVAQSPRYKIIEKRQSVAFWCNPISGHATLYWYQQILGQGPKLLIQFQNNGVVDDSQLPKDRFSAERLKGVDSTLKIQPAKLEDSAVYLCASSARGRRTEAFFGQGTRLTVV.

This chain uses TRBV4-2 with TRBJ2-3; possibly TRBD2 for D (7 bases). Germline CDR1 LGHNA, CDR2 YNFKEQ. This CDR3 is 17 amino acids long. The V end was cut by 2 bases, the J end by 0 bases, with 15 bases between. CDR3 DNA: TGTGCCAGCAGCCAAAGGGGCGGGGGCATTAGCACAGATACGCAGTATTTT. Translation gives CASSQRGGGISTDTQYF.